The 9 T cell receptor beta chains below come from one sample, sequenced in a study of OX40 agonist ivuxolimab in advanced cancers. Sequencing used immunoSEQ multiplex PCR; TCRdb keeps in-frame clones, though not all of them. There are roughly 66,000 clones in the sample; roughly 80% occur only once, and more than 1% lies in the top ten. The sequences come from CD4+ or CD8+ T cells sorted from blood, collected in a trial of the OX40 agonist ivuxolimab. Source of these receptors: an adult with an advanced solid tumor such as melanoma, head and neck, liver or kidney cancer.

J is TRBJ2-7 and V is TRBV7-2; 9 nucleotides line up with TRBD2. CDR1 and CDR2 (germline): SGHTA, FQGNSA. Trimming removed 5 bases from V and 0 bases from J; junction bases left unmatched: 5. This CDR3 spans 15 amino acids. Here the CDR3 DNA reads TGTGCCAGCAGCCTTAGCGGGGGCCTCTCCTACGAGCAGTACTTC. Residues: CASSLSGGLSYEQYF.

This chain connects TRBV27 to TRBJ1-5, with D perhaps matching TRBD1 (5 bases). The CDR3 totals 14 residues. V was trimmed by 3 bases and J by 7 bases, leaving 13 bases between them. Germline V gene data show CDR1 as MNHEY and CDR2 as SMNVEV (reference sequence). CDR3 sequence reads: CASSFEAGRQPQHF. The CDR3 DNA follows: TGTGCCAGCAGTTTCGAGGCAGGGAGGCAGCCCCAGCATTTT.

This clone has only a few counts. The chain is built from TRBV9 and TRBJ1-6, with D possibly TRBD1 on 5 matching bases. This CDR3 has 16 residues. CDR1 is SGDLS and CDR2 is YYNGEE in the germline V gene. The germline V and J ends were trimmed by 0 bases and 10 bases, with 17 bases remaining between them. CDR3 residues: CASSVGGDPVGSPLHF. The CDR3 region has the DNA TGTGCCAGCAGCGTAGGGGGGGACCCGGTTGGCTCACCCCTCCACTTT.

This chain links TRBV6-1 with TRBJ1-2, with unresolved D. Trimming left V 0 bases short and J 4 bases short, with 15 bases between. This CDR3 contains 16 residues. Germline V CDR1 and CDR2: MNHNS, SASEGT. The CDR3 loop is CASSEAYWGEPYGYTF. In nucleotides, the CDR3 is TGTGCCAGCAGTGAAGCGTATTGGGGAGAACCCTATGGCTACACCTTC.

The chain recombines TRBV30 with TRBJ2-5; 9 bases align to TRBD1. CDR3 length: 17 amino acids. The V and J ends lost 5 bases and 5 bases, in that order; junction bases with no gene match: 18. Germline V gene lookup returns CDR1 GTSNPN and CDR2 SVGIG (reference sequence). The CDR3 DNA reads TGTGCCTGGGCCCCCCGCAAGGGACAGGGTTTACGGGAGACCCAGTACTTC. Its translation is CAWAPRKGQGLRETQYF. Filled out from reference TRBV30 and TRBJ2-5, the complete variable domain reads SQTIHQWPATLVQPVGSPLSLECTVEGTSNPNLYWYRQAAGRGLQLLFYSVGIGQISSEVPQNLSASRPQDRQFILSSKKLLLSDSGFYLCAWAPRKGQGLRETQYFGPGTRLLVL.

The chain employs TRBV28 and TRBJ2-7; TRBD1 aligns across 7 bases. Unmatched junction bases numbered 10, after V lost 1 base and J lost 10 bases. The germline CDR1 and CDR2 sequences are MDHEN and SYDVKM. The CDR3 has 14 amino acids. The CDR3 nucleotides read TGTGCCAGCAGTTTATTAACGACAGGGTGGGGACAGTACTTC. This codes for CASSLLTTGWGQYF.

The J gene is TRBJ2-7, the V gene TRBV14; tentative D call: TRBD1 (6 bases). CDR3 length: 14 amino acids. V was pared by 5 bases and J by 2 bases, with 13 bases between. Germline V lookup: CDR1 SGHDN, CDR2 FVKESK. The CDR3 DNA reads as TGTGCCAGCAGCGTACGGACAGTTACCTACGAGCAGTACTTC. This translates into CASSVRTVTYEQYF.

This clone was recorded once. The V call is TRBV7-9, the J call TRBJ2-3; tentatively, D is TRBD1 or TRBD2 (6 bases each). Trimming cost V 4 bases and J 0 bases, with 17 bases left between them. The CDR3 spans 17 residues. CDR1 is SEHNR and CDR2 is FQNEAQ in the germline V gene (reference sequence). CDR3 sequence reads: CASSSPTGGSSTDTQYF. The CDR3 DNA sequence: TGTGCCAGCAGCTCTCCAACCGGGGGCTCTAGCACAGATACGCAGTATTTT.

This chain links TRBV7-6 with TRBJ2-7, with D perhaps matching TRBD1 (6 bases). The V and J ends lost 3 bases and 1 base respectively, with 10 bases between them. The CDR3 has 14 amino acids. CDR1 is SGHVS and CDR2 is FNYEAQ in the germline V gene. For the CDR3, the DNA is TGTGCCAGCAGCTTGGGGGCAGAGTCCTACGAGCAGTACTTC. Encoded protein: CASSLGAESYEQYF.